This T cell receptor beta chain came from a study of cytomegalovirus exposure and HLA in healthy donors. Study-level points and caveats: An assumption of roughly uniform sequencing depth across donors underlay the presence/absence analyses. A list of 150 or so TCR beta chains associated with cytomegalovirus was given.

A remark on this clone: Its antigen is unknown.

The PCR contained 60 Vbeta and 13 Jbeta primers. Profiling relied on immunoSEQ multiplex PCR, and the TCRdb table lists in-frame clones only, not all of them. The table has around 200,000 clones, more than 65% seen once; the top ten hold about 3.8%. The germline CDR1 and CDR2 sequences are SGDLS and YYNGEE. Trimming removed 0 bases from V and 3 bases from J, with 9 bases in between. This CDR3 is built from 14 residues. This clonotype was sampled from a man aged 50 to 60 in good health and CMV-seronegative. J is TRBJ1-2 and V is TRBV9, with no clear D. The specimen was PBMCs. The CDR3 sequence is CASSVGSGDYGYTF. The CDR3 DNA sequence: TGTGCCAGCAGCGTAGGGTCGGGAGACTATGGCTACACCTTC.